This T cell receptor beta chain was obtained from a study of OX40 agonist ivuxolimab in advanced cancers. The overall study: Patients enrolled in dose escalation were diagnosed with hepatocellular carcinoma, melanoma, renal cell or head and neck cancer. Regarding the study as a whole: Clonal expansion in partial responders at 0.1-3.0 mg/kg ranked among the lowest.

A remark on this clone: Its cognate antigen is unknown.

People who had autoimmune disease history or systemic immunosuppression were excluded. TCRdb's table, derived via immunoSEQ multiplex PCR, lists solely in-frame clones and lacks some. The top ten clones hold about 7.6% of a sample with about 40,000 clones, around 82% of them seen once. Germline V lookup: CDR1 MNHEY, CDR2 SVGAGI. This CDR3 spans 13 amino acids. The V end lost 7 bases, the J end lost 3 bases, and 13 bases lay between the germline ends. This specimen consisted of CD4+ or CD8+ T cells sorted from blood, obtained in a trial of the OX40 agonist ivuxolimab. The TCR sequence derives from an adult with an advanced solid tumor such as melanoma, head and neck, liver or kidney cancer. The chain uses TRBV6-5 and TRBJ2-7; D is possibly TRBD1 (6 bases). This CDR3 reads CASTTLDSYEQYF. The CDR3 DNA follows: TGTGCCAGCACCACCTTGGACAGCTACGAGCAGTACTTC.